Listed below are T cell receptor beta chains from one sample, sequenced in a study of shared T cell receptors in the human thymus. Some clones are missing from TCRdb's copy, which holds only in-frame ones; the method was immunoSEQ multiplex PCR. The sample yields 700,000 or so clones, 70% to 90% seen once. These data also formed part of another study, on human thymus T cells.

The material sequenced was thymocytes. These receptors all come from a girl under two years old with a congenital heart defect. The CDR3 runs from the conserved cysteine through the conserved F or W. Fields, in order: CDR3 protein, CDR3 DNA, V gene, clone size, D gene, J gene. D genes are given only for firm matches. Expanded clones are given a class, and other clones once, few, many or no size at all.

CAISESTGNTIYF	TGTGCCATCAGTGAGTCGACAGGGAACACCATATATTTT	TRBV10-3	NA	TRBD1	TRBJ1-3
CASRRETGELFF	TGTGCCAGCAGGAGGGAGACCGGGGAGCTGTTTTTT	TRBV2	NA	NA	TRBJ2-2
CASSRLAGGYEQYF	TGTGCCAGCAGCCGACTAGCGGGGGGCTACGAGCAGTACTTC	TRBV14	NA	TRBD2	TRBJ2-7
CASSTGGANYEQYF	TGTGCCAGCAGTACCGGGGGGGCAAACTACGAGCAGTACTTC	TRBV7-8	NA	TRBD2	TRBJ2-7
CASSASAGYLKRNTEAFF	TGTGCCAGCAGCGCTTCGGCAGGGTATCTTAAGAGGAACACTGAAGCTTTCTTT	TRBV9	NA	NA	TRBJ1-1
CASSFSGSPNQPQHF	TGTGCCAGCAGTTTCTCTGGGAGCCCGAATCAGCCCCAGCATTTT	TRBV28	once	NA	TRBJ1-5
CASSPSRGNTEAFF	TGTGCCAGCTCACCTTCCAGGGGGAACACTGAAGCTTTCTTT	TRBV18	NA	NA	TRBJ1-1
CASSFGTGPTDTQYF	TGTGCCAGCAGCTTCGGGACAGGACCCACAGATACGCAGTATTTT	TRBV7-4	NA	TRBD1	TRBJ2-3
CAIAQVQLSGANVLTF	TGTGCCATTGCACAGGTACAGCTCTCTGGGGCCAACGTCCTGACTTTC	TRBV10-3	NA	NA	TRBJ2-6
CASSPRGAAYEQYF	TGTGCCAGCAGTCCCCGGGGGGCCGCCTACGAGCAGTACTTC	TRBV6-5	few	NA	TRBJ2-7
CSARDIETQYF	TGCAGTGCTAGAGATATAGAGACCCAGTACTTC	TRBV20-1	NA	NA	TRBJ2-5
CASSSELTGGEETQYF	TGCGCCAGCAGCTCGGAATTGACAGGGGGCGAAGAGACCCAGTACTTC	TRBV5-1	NA	TRBD1	TRBJ2-5
CASSPSTGQGTDGYTF	TGTGCCAGCTCACCCTCCACCGGACAGGGGACGGATGGCTACACCTTC	TRBV18	NA	TRBD1	TRBJ1-2
CASSLARATDTQYF	TGTGCCAGCAGTTTAGCCAGGGCCACAGATACGCAGTATTTT	TRBV28	NA	NA	TRBJ2-3
CASTQEGGDTEAFF	TGTGCCAGCACCCAGGAGGGAGGGGACACTGAAGCTTTCTTT	TRBV28	NA	NA	TRBJ1-1
CASSRTGPDKNIQYF	TGTGCCAGCAGCCGGACAGGGCCTGACAAAAACATTCAGTACTTC	TRBV2	NA	TRBD1	TRBJ2-4
CASSVLPRDRVFGTEAFF	TGTGCCAGCAGCGTACTTCCCCGGGACAGGGTGTTTGGCACTGAAGCTTTCTTT	TRBV5-6	NA	TRBD1	TRBJ1-1
CAWSLGRGARGNTIYF	TGTGCCTGGAGCTTGGGGCGGGGGGCGCGGGGAAACACCATATATTTT	TRBV30	NA	NA	TRBJ1-3
CASSLLGREETQYF	TGTGCTAGCAGCTTACTTGGGAGGGAAGAGACCCAGTACTTC	TRBV7-7	NA	TRBD2	TRBJ2-5
CASSLDLVRRGGYNEQFF	TGTGCCAGCAGCTTAGACCTCGTTCGGCGGGGGGGTTACAATGAGCAGTTCTTC	TRBV11-2	few	TRBD2	TRBJ2-1
CASSTSGTSTDTQYF	TGTGCCAGTAGCACTAGCGGCACTAGCACAGATACGCAGTATTTT	TRBV28	NA	TRBD2	TRBJ2-3
CASSLAGNQPQHF	TGTGCCAGCAGCTTGGCGGGGAATCAGCCCCAGCATTTT	TRBV11-2	NA	NA	TRBJ1-5
CASMLHSRGFMNTEAFF	TGTGCCAGCATGCTGCATTCCAGGGGATTTATGAACACTGAAGCTTTCTTT	TRBV7-9	NA	NA	TRBJ1-1
CASTTGPSYEQYF	TGTGCCAGCACGACAGGGCCGAGCTACGAGCAGTACTTC	TRBV6-5	NA	TRBD1	TRBJ2-7
CASSFGRDYQPNEQFF	TGTGCCAGCAGTTTTGGGAGGGACTACCAGCCCAATGAGCAGTTCTTC	TRBV27	NA	TRBD2	TRBJ2-1
CATSRDSTGPENTGELFF	TGTGCCACCAGCAGAGATTCCACAGGGCCCGAGAACACCGGGGAGCTGTTTTTT	TRBV15	once	NA	TRBJ2-2
CASSPRILQGGYYGYTF	TGCGCCAGCAGTCCTCGAATTTTACAGGGGGGATACTATGGCTACACCTTC	TRBV4-1	NA	TRBD1	TRBJ1-2
CASSSSQRQGASNYGYTF	TGTGCCAGCAGCTCGAGCCAACGACAGGGGGCGTCGAACTATGGCTACACCTTC	TRBV11-2	NA	TRBD1	TRBJ1-2
CASSYGSHASELFF	TGTGCCAGCAGTTACGGCAGTCATGCTTCGGAGCTGTTTTTT	TRBV6-5	NA	NA	TRBJ2-2
CASSGRDSDYNEQFF	TGTGCCAGCAGTGGCCGGGACAGCGATTACAATGAGCAGTTCTTC	TRBV6-1	NA	TRBD1	TRBJ2-1
CASSSLEFQETQYF	TGTGCCAGCAGCTCTCTTGAGTTTCAAGAGACCCAGTACTTC	TRBV5-5	NA	NA	TRBJ2-5
CSARGPQPQHF	TGCAGTGCTAGAGGGCCCCAGCCCCAGCATTTT	TRBV20-1	NA	NA	TRBJ1-5
CASSVPTGGNGDEQFF	TGTGCCAGCAGCGTCCCCACCGGGGGGAACGGGGATGAGCAGTTCTTC	TRBV9	NA	TRBD2	TRBJ2-1
CASSRRGGWETQYF	TGTGCCAGCAGCAGGCGGGGGGGCTGGGAGACCCAGTACTTC	TRBV5-6	NA	TRBD2	TRBJ2-5
CASSLPTGLYGYTF	TGTGCCAGCAGTTTACCGACAGGCCTCTATGGCTACACCTTC	TRBV28	NA	NA	TRBJ1-2
CASSANGALHF	TGTGCCAGCAGCGCCAACGGGGCCCTCCACTTT	TRBV9	NA	NA	TRBJ1-6
CASSVGPHGTVSETQYF	TGTGCCAGCAGCGTAGGCCCCCATGGGACAGTATCGGAGACCCAGTACTTC	TRBV9	NA	TRBD1	TRBJ2-5
CASSCDPRQELSYEQYF	TGCGCCAGCAGCTGCGACCCAAGACAGGAGCTCTCCTACGAGCAGTACTTC	TRBV5-1	NA	NA	TRBJ2-7
CASSIRSPAAGTGSSTDTQYF	TGTGCCAGTAGTATACGCAGCCCAGCAGCGGGCACTGGGTCTAGCACAGATACGCAGTATTTT	TRBV19	once	NA	TRBJ2-3
CASRGTLDRYTF	TGTGCCAGCAGGGGGACTCTCGACAGATACACCTTC	TRBV7-9	NA	NA	TRBJ1-2
CASSQDRGSAKNIQYF	TGTGCCAGCAGCCAAGACAGGGGTTCGGCCAAAAACATTCAGTACTTC	TRBV14	NA	NA	TRBJ2-4
CASCVAQPHYGYTF	TGTGCCAGCTGCGTAGCGCAGCCCCACTATGGCTACACCTTC	TRBV6-1	NA	NA	TRBJ1-2
CASSGTGEKLFF	TGTGCCAGCAGCGGGACAGGAGAAAAACTGTTTTTT	TRBV6-1	NA	TRBD1	TRBJ1-4
CASSRWETQYF	TGTGCCAGCAGCCGGTGGGAGACCCAGTACTTC	TRBV7-6	NA	NA	TRBJ2-5
CASSLVGTVATQQETQYF	TGTGCCAGCAGTTTAGTCGGGACAGTAGCGACCCAACAAGAGACCCAGTACTTC	TRBV27	NA	TRBD1	TRBJ2-5